What follows are 20 T cell receptor beta chains derived from one specimen sequenced in a study of CD8 T cells in Susac syndrome. Reverse transcription of roughly 0.5 to 1 ug RNA used random hexamers. TCRdb reanalysed the immunoSEQ multiplex PCR reads using MiXCR and keeps one entry per CDR3 protein. Among about 130,000 distinct CDR3 sequences listed, around 96% were seen once. Sequences were obtained from CD8+ T cells from PBMCs. The receptors were gathered from a human donor with Susac syndrome.

This chain links TRBV4-1 with TRBJ2-7, with D possibly TRBD2 on 6 matching bases. Germline V lookup: CDR1 MGHRA, CDR2 YSYEKL. The CDR3 runs 15 residues. The V gene lost 0 bases and the J gene lost 3 bases, with 12 bases spanning the gap. The CDR3 region is CASSQDGGTGYEQYF. DNA of the CDR3: TGCGCCAGCAGCCAAGATGGGGGGACGGGCTACGAGCAGTACTTC.

The rearrangement links TRBV4-2 to TRBJ2-3, with D unclear. CDR3 length: 13 amino acids. CDR1 LGHNA and CDR2 YNFKEQ come from the germline V gene. Deletions cut 2 bases from V and 3 bases from J, with 6 bases between. CDR3 region: CASSQSETDTQYF. The CDR3 coding sequence is TGTGCCAGCAGCCAAAGCGAGACAGATACGCAGTATTTT.

This chain uses TRBV19 with TRBJ2-7; D perhaps matches TRBD1 (6 bases). The CDR3 totals 14 residues. Germline V lookup: CDR1 LNHDA, CDR2 SQIVND (reference sequence). Trimming pared 6 bases from V and 6 bases from J, leaving 18 bases between. CDR3 coding DNA: TGTGCCAGTAGGAACAGGGTCAGAGGCGTCGAGCAGTACTTC. Translating gives CASRNRVRGVEQYF.

V is TRBV10-3 and J is TRBJ2-2; D call uncertain. V gave up 0 bases and J gave up 1 base, with 6 bases separating them. This CDR3 has 15 amino acids. Germline-derived CDR1 and CDR2 are ENHRY and SYGVKD. The CDR3 region is CAISESVENTGELFF. The CDR3 DNA sequence: TGTGCCATCAGTGAGTCGGTGGAGAACACCGGGGAGCTGTTTTTT.

This clonotype showed up just a few times. The J gene is TRBJ2-5, the V gene TRBV29-1; D is unresolved. The CDR3 runs to 12 residues. Looked up from germline, CDR1 is SQVTM and CDR2 is ANQGSEA. Trimming cost V 6 bases and J 2 bases, with 10 bases left between them. In DNA form, the CDR3 reads TGCAGCGTGCGACACCCGCAAGAGACCCAGTACTTC. Translation gives CSVRHPQETQYF.

The chain's CDR3 is CAWSEVQGAYEQYF. CDR3 in DNA: TGTGCCTGGAGTGAGGTCCAGGGTGCCTACGAGCAGTACTTC. The rearrangement uses TRBV30 and TRBJ2-7; tentative D call: TRBD1 (5 bases). V shed 1 base and J shed 2 bases, with 12 bases lying between them. Germline V gene data show CDR1 as GTSNPN and CDR2 as SVGIG (reference sequence). CDR3 length: 14 amino acids.

V and J are TRBV7-9 and TRBJ1-1; TRBD1 matches at 8 bases. The germline CDR1 and CDR2 sequences are SEHNR and FQNEAQ (reference sequence). CDR3 length: 13 residues. V shed 10 bases, J shed 4 bases, and the junction held 8 bases outside the gene matches. CDR3 coding DNA: TGTGCCACCTCGGACAGGGACCGCACTGAAGCTTTCTTT. This translates into CATSDRDRTEAFF.

This chain connects TRBV9 to TRBJ2-1, with D unresolved. The CDR3 contains 15 residues. V shed 0 bases and J shed 9 bases, with 16 bases lying between them. CDR1 is SGDLS and CDR2 is YYNGEE in the germline V gene. CDR3 sequence reads: CASSVVAVGVGEQFF. The CDR3 DNA follows: TGTGCCAGCAGCGTAGTTGCGGTAGGCGTAGGTGAGCAGTTCTTC.

V and J are TRBV12-3 or TRBV12-4 and TRBJ1-2; possible D gene TRBD1, 5 bases. This CDR3 contains 11 residues. V lost 10 bases, J lost 7 bases, and 13 bases lay in between. This chain's CDR3 is CATGAGVGYTF. In nucleotides, the CDR3 is TGTGCCACCGGGGCAGGCGTTGGCTACACCTTC.

The CDR3 DNA reads as TGTGCCAGCAGCGACAACGATGAAAAACTGTTTTTT. Protein sequence: CASSDNDEKLFF. This chain uses TRBV7-9 with TRBJ1-4; D is ambiguous. The V gene's germline CDR1 is SEHNR and CDR2 FQNEAQ (reference sequence). This CDR3 contains 12 residues. Trimming took 5 bases from V and 6 from J, leaving 7 bases between them.

The chain joins TRBV12-3 or TRBV12-4 to TRBJ2-1, with D possibly TRBD1 on 7 matching bases. Trimming removed 0 bases from V and 9 bases from J, with 15 bases in between. This CDR3 is built from 15 residues. For the CDR3, the DNA is TGTGCCAGCAGTTTAGCGTCGCAGGGGGGCGGTGAGCAGTTCTTC. It codes for CASSLASQGGGEQFF.

V and J are TRBV10-3 and TRBJ2-1; D remains unclear. The V end was cut by 6 bases, the J end by 7 bases, with 10 bases between. Germline assignment: CDR1 ENHRY and CDR2 SYGVKD. This CDR3 region has 12 residues. The DNA of the CDR3 is TGTGCCATCAGCGGCGACACGAATGAGCAGTTCTTC. The encoded protein is CAISGDTNEQFF.

J is TRBJ1-2 and V is TRBV12-3 or TRBV12-4; maybe TRBD1 (5 bases). Deletions cut 5 bases from V and 13 bases from J, with 20 bases between. The CDR3 length is 13 residues. The CDR3 bases are TGTGCCAGCAGTGTGGCCCAACCCAGGGAAGTCACCTTC. Translating it yields CASSVAQPREVTF.

This chain connects TRBV28 to TRBJ2-5, with D possibly matching TRBD2 (6 bases). From germline, CDR1 is MDHEN and CDR2 SYDVKM. The CDR3 contains 14 residues. V shed 3 bases and J shed 5 bases, with 13 bases lying between them. In nucleotides, the CDR3 is TGTGCCAGCAGTTTGGGCGGGGCACGGGAGACCCAGTACTTC. It is translated as CASSLGGARETQYF. The whole variable domain, filled in from reference TRBV28 and TRBJ2-5, reads DVKVTQSSRYLVKRTGEKVFLECVQDMDHENMFWYRQDPGLGLRLIYFSYDVKMKEKGDIPEGYSVSREKKERFSLILESASTNQTSMYLCASSLGGARETQYFGPGTRLLVL.

A word on this clonotype: The junction departs from germline at one end; a sequencing error may be responsible. V usage is TRBV7-7 and J usage is TRBJ2-5; 7 nucleotides agree with TRBD1. Germline V gives CDR1 SSHAT, CDR2 FNYEAQ (reference sequence). The CDR3 consists of 14 residues. Written as DNA, the CDR3 is TGTGCTAGCAGCTTAGGGGACAGCGAAGAGACCCAGTACTTC. Protein: CASSLGDSEETQYF.

The V and J genes are TRBV11-2 and TRBJ2-4; TRBD2 is a possible D gene (7 bases). Trimming cost V 5 bases and J 8 bases, with 13 bases left between them. This CDR3 is 13 amino acids long. Germline V CDR1 and CDR2: SGHAT, FQNNGV. The CDR3 region is CASSDGGRDIQYF. CDR3 DNA sequence: TGTGCCAGCAGCGACGGGGGGCGGGACATTCAGTACTTC.

The chain joins TRBV12-3 or TRBV12-4 to TRBJ2-7; tentatively, D is TRBD1 (6 bases). Trimming removed 5 bases at V and 2 bases at J, with 13 bases between. The CDR3 runs to 14 residues. The CDR3 DNA reads TGTGCCAGCAGTCCGGACAGTAAGCCCTACGAGCAGTACTTC. The encoded protein is CASSPDSKPYEQYF.

This chain links TRBV9 with TRBJ2-1, with unresolved D. V gave up 0 bases and J gave up 0 bases, with 10 bases separating them. CDR3 length equals 16 residues. Germline-derived CDR1 and CDR2 are SGDLS and YYNGEE. This chain's CDR3 is CASSVEGESSYNEQFF. Written as DNA, the CDR3 is TGTGCCAGCAGCGTAGAGGGCGAGAGCTCCTACAATGAGCAGTTCTTC.

The genes are TRBV6-6 and TRBJ1-5, with D maybe TRBD1 (6 bases). V lost 5 bases and J 2 bases, leaving 13 bases between the germline ends. From germline, CDR1 is MNHNY and CDR2 SVGAGI (reference sequence). The CDR3 covers 15 residues. The CDR3 reads CASSPRQVGNQPQHF. For the CDR3, the DNA is TGTGCCAGCAGTCCCAGACAGGTCGGCAATCAGCCCCAGCATTTT.

This sequence joins TRBV15 and TRBJ2-7; D may be TRBD1 (6 bases). The CDR3 loop spans 15 amino acids. The germline V gene encodes CDR1 LNHNV and CDR2 YYDKDF (reference sequence). V shed 0 bases and J shed 6 bases, with 15 bases lying between them. CDR3 sequence reads: CATSREQGMGIEQYF. For the CDR3, the DNA is TGTGCCACCAGCAGAGAACAGGGAATGGGAATCGAGCAGTACTTC.